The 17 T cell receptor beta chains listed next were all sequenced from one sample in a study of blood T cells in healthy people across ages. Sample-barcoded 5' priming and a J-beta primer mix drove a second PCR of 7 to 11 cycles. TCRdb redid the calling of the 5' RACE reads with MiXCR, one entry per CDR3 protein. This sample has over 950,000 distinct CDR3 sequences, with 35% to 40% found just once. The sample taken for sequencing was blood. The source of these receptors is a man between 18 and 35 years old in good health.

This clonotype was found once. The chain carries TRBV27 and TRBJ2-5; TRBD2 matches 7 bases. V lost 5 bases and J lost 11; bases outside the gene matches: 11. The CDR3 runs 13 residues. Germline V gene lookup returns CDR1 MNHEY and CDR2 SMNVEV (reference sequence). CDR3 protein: CASSVWASGEQYF. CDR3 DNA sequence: TGTGCCAGCAGTGTATGGGCTAGCGGTGAGCAGTACTTC.

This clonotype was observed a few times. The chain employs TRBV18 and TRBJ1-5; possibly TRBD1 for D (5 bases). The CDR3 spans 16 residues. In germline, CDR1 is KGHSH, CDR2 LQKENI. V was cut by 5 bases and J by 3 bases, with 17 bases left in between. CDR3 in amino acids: CASSSSGTANNQPQHF. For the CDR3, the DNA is TGTGCCAGCTCATCTTCCGGGACCGCTAACAATCAGCCCCAGCATTTT.

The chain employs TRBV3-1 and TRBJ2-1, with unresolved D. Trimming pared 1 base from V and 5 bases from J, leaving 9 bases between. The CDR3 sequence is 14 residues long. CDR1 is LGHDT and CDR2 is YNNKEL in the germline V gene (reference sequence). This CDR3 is CASSQVSRDNEQFF. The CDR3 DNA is TGTGCCAGCAGCCAAGTTAGCCGTGACAATGAGCAGTTCTTC.

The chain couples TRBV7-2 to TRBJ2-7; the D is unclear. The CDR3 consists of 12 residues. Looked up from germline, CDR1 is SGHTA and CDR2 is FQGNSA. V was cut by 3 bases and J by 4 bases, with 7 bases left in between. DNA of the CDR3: TGTGCCAGCAGCTTTCTCCCGTACGAGCAGTACTTC. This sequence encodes CASSFLPYEQYF.

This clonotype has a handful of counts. DNA for the CDR3: TGTGCCAGCAGCTACCCCGGGGAGGCGGTGTTCTTC. It codes for CASSYPGEAVFF. The V call is TRBV5-5, the J call TRBJ2-1, with a possible D match to TRBD2 (6 bases). The germline V gene encodes CDR1 SGHKS and CDR2 YYEKEE (reference sequence). The V end lost 3 bases, the J end lost 15 bases, and 16 bases lay between the germline ends. CDR3 length equals 12 residues.

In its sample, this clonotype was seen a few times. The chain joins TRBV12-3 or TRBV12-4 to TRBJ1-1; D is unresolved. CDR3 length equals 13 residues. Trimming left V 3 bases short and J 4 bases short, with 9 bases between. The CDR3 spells CASSFVAGTEAFF. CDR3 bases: TGTGCCAGCAGTTTTGTAGCGGGCACTGAAGCTTTCTTT.

Here the CDR3 DNA reads TGCGCCAGCAGCCAAGATCGGCAGGGGTTCTCTGGAAACACCATATATTTT. Residues: CASSQDRQGFSGNTIYF. The V call is TRBV4-3, the J call TRBJ1-3; D possibly corresponds to TRBD1 (6 bases). CDR3 size: 17 residues. V was trimmed by 0 bases and J by 0 bases, leaving 12 bases between them. Per the germline V gene, CDR1 is LGHNA and CDR2 is YSLEER.

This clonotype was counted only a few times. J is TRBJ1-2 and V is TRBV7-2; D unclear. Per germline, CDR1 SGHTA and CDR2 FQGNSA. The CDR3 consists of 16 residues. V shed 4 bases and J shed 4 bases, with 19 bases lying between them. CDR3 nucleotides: TGTGCCAGCAGCTCCCAAACCTCGGCGGGGTCCTATGGCTACACCTTC. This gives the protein CASSSQTSAGSYGYTF.

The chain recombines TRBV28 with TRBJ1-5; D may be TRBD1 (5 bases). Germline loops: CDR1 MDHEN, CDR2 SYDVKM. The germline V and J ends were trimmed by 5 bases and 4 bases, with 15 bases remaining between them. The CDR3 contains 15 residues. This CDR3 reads CASSRTPGGNQPQHF. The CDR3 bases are TGTGCCAGCAGTCGGACACCCGGGGGGAATCAGCCCCAGCATTTT.

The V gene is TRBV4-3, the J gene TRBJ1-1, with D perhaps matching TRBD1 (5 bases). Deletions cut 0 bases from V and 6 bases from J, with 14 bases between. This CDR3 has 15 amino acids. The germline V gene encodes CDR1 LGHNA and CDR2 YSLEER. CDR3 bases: TGCGCCAGCAGCCAAGAACCAGGGAAGTACGCTGAAGCTTTCTTT. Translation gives CASSQEPGKYAEAFF.

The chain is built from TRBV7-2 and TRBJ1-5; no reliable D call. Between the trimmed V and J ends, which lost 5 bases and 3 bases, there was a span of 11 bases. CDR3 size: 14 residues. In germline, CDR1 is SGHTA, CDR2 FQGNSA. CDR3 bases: TGTGCCAGCAGCCCCCGACGGAACAATCAGCCCCAGCATTTT. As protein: CASSPRRNNQPQHF.

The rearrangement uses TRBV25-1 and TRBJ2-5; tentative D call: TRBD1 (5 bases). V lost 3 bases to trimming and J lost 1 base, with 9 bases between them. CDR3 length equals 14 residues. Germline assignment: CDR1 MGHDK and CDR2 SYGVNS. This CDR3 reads CASSDVRAQETQYF. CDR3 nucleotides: TGTGCCAGCAGTGACGTCAGGGCCCAAGAGACCCAGTACTTC.

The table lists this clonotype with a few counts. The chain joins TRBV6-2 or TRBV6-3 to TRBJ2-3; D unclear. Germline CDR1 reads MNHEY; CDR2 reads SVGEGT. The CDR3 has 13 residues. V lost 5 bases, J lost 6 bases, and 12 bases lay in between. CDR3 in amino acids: CASSQIVGDTQYF. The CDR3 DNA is TGTGCCAGCAGTCAGATAGTCGGGGATACGCAGTATTTT.

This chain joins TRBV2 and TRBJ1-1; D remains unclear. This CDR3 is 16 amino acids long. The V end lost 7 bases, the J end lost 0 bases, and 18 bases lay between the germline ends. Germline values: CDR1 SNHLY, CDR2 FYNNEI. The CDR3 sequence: CASTYGPVLMNTEAFF. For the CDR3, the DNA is TGTGCCAGCACCTACGGGCCAGTACTAATGAACACTGAAGCTTTCTTT.

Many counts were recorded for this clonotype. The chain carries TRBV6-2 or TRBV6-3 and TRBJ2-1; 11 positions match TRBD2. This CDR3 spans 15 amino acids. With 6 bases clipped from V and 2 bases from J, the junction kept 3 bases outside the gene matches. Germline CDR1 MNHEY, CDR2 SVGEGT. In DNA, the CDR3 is TGTGCCAGCAGGTTAGCGGGGGGGACCTACAATGAGCAGTTCTTC. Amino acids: CASRLAGGTYNEQFF.

This chain's CDR3 is CASSLTGDTSTDTQYF. The DNA of the CDR3 is TGTGCCAGCAGCCTTACAGGTGATACTAGCACAGATACGCAGTATTTT. The rearrangement links TRBV3-1 to TRBJ2-3; D possibly corresponds to TRBD1 (5 bases). The CDR3 sequence is 16 residues long. V was pared by 4 bases and J by 0 bases, with 14 bases between. Germline V gene sequence: CDR1 LGHDT, CDR2 YNNKEL (reference sequence).

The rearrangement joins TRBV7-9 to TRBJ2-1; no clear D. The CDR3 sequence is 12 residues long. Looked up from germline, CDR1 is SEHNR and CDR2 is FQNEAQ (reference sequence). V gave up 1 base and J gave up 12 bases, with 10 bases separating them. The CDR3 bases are TGTGCCAGCAGCTTAGATAAGGACGCGCAGTTCTTC. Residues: CASSLDKDAQFF.